The 20 T cell receptor beta chains below were found in one sample sequenced in a study of blood T cell repertoires in COVID-19. Data came from immunoSEQ multiplex PCR; TCRdb stores just in-frame clones and leaves some out. This table holds roughly 150,000 clones, 85% to 90% found once. Specimen: peripheral blood. These receptors were collected from a man older than 75 with acute or convalescent COVID-19.

The V and J genes are TRBV27 and TRBJ2-1; 7 nucleotides match TRBD2. The CDR3 is 14 residues long. Germline CDR1 reads MNHEY; CDR2 reads SMNVEV (reference sequence). Trimming at V came to 7 bases and at J to 2 bases, leaving 5 bases not matched to a gene. The CDR3 DNA reads TGTGCCAGCACCGCGGGAGTTACCTACAATGAGCAGTTCTTC. This codes for CASTAGVTYNEQFF.

The chain recombines TRBV27 with TRBJ1-6; D ambiguous. This CDR3 contains 13 residues. V lost 6 bases to trimming and J lost 7 bases, with 10 bases between them. CDR1 is MNHEY and CDR2 is SMNVEV in the germline V gene (reference sequence). CDR3 nucleotide sequence: TGTGCCAGCAGCCTAGGCCCCAATTCACCCCTCCACTTT. This translates into CASSLGPNSPLHF.

This chain joins TRBV18 and TRBJ2-7; TRBD2 is a possible D gene (7 bases). The CDR3 is made up of 16 amino acids. V shed 0 bases and J shed 6 bases, with 18 bases lying between them. Germline lookup yields CDR1 KGHSH and CDR2 LQKENI. CDR3 in DNA: TGTGCCAGCTCACCACCGGCACAGGGAGGGTTCACCGAGCAGTACTTC. This codes for CASSPPAQGGFTEQYF.

The V call is TRBV10-3, the J call TRBJ2-5; 7 bases are a match to TRBD2. The CDR3 covers 15 residues. The germline V gene encodes CDR1 ENHRY and CDR2 SYGVKD. The V gene end was trimmed by 2 bases and the J gene end by 1 base; junction bases not matched to a gene: 4. CDR3 bases: TGTGCCATCAGTGAGAGGTCTAGCGGCCAAGAGACCCAGTACTTC. Translated: CAISERSSGQETQYF.

The chain links TRBV12-3 or TRBV12-4 to TRBJ1-1; D not resolved. The germline V and J ends were trimmed by 8 bases and 8 bases, with 12 bases remaining between them. This CDR3 region has 11 residues. CDR3 nucleotide sequence: TGTGCCAGCGCTTGGGGAGTCGAAGCTTTCTTT. This translates into CASAWGVEAFF.

The V and J genes are TRBV6-6 and TRBJ2-3, with a weak D call TRBD2 (6 bases). V was shortened by 5 bases and J by 1 base, with 25 bases between the two germline ends. Per the germline V gene, CDR1 is MNHNY and CDR2 is SVGAGI (reference sequence). The CDR3 contains 19 residues. CDR3 sequence reads: CASSPARASADRGTDTQYF. CDR3 DNA: TGTGCCAGCAGTCCGGCACGGGCTAGCGCAGATCGGGGCACAGATACGCAGTATTTT.

This clone was detected once. This chain connects TRBV7-8 to TRBJ2-5, with TRBD2 as a possible D gene (7 bases). Germline V gene sequence: CDR1 SGHVS, CDR2 FQNEAQ. This CDR3 contains 16 residues. The V gene lost 4 bases and the J gene lost 6 bases, with 21 bases spanning the gap. CDR3 region: CASSSESRGGRKTQYF. The CDR3 DNA follows: TGTGCCAGCAGCTCAGAAAGTAGGGGGGGTAGAAAGACCCAGTACTTC.

This clone was detected only a few times. The chain couples TRBV9 to TRBJ2-5, with a weak D call TRBD2 (7 bases). CDR1 is SGDLS and CDR2 is YYNGEE in the germline V gene. V dropped 6 bases and J dropped 3 bases, with 15 bases sitting between them. CDR3 length: 14 amino acids. CDR3 nucleotides: TGTGCCAGCACCGCCGGGGGGCGGGAAGAGACCCAGTACTTC. It encodes CASTAGGREETQYF.

The chain has TRBV20-1 and TRBJ1-4; D gene ambiguous. V was pared by 5 bases and J by 4 bases, with 5 bases between. Looked up from germline, CDR1 is DFQATT and CDR2 is SNEGSKA (reference sequence). This CDR3 region has 11 residues. CDR3 bases: TGCAGTGCTGCGTTTAATGAAAAACTGTTTTTT. Translation: CSAAFNEKLFF.

This clone was found a few times. The rearrangement joins TRBV5-5 to TRBJ1-2; TRBD1 is a possible D gene (6 bases). Looked up from germline, CDR1 is SGHKS and CDR2 is YYEKEE (reference sequence). The CDR3 consists of 15 residues. Trimming shortened V by 0 bases and J by 4 bases, and 13 bases separated the two germline ends. CDR3 loop: CASSLVAGASYGYTF. The CDR3 bases are TGTGCCAGCAGCTTGGTGGCAGGGGCCTCCTATGGCTACACCTTC.

The rearrangement uses TRBV3-1 (or the pseudogene TRBV3-2) and TRBJ2-1; D call uncertain. With 4 bases removed from V and 8 bases from J, the gap between germline ends came to 9 bases. The CDR3 runs 12 residues. CDR1 LGHDT and CDR2 YNNKEL come from the germline V gene (reference sequence). CDR3 DNA: TGTGCCAGCAGCCGAAGCAGCGATGAGCAGTTCTTC. Its protein product is CASSRSSDEQFF.

CDR3: CASSRTFRDRVNSPLHF. Written as DNA, the CDR3 is TGTGCCAGCAGCAGGACTTTCCGGGACAGGGTTAATTCACCCCTCCACTTT. V usage is TRBV21-1 and J usage is TRBJ1-6; the D call TRBD1 from the table was never checked on the DNA. TRBV21-1 is given as a pseudogene. The CDR3 runs 17 residues.

The chain has TRBV5-1 and TRBJ2-5, with TRBD1 matching 8 bases. Germline CDR1 SGHRS, CDR2 YFSETQ. This CDR3 spans 15 amino acids. V dropped 6 bases and J dropped 3; count of bases not matched to a gene: 10. Here the CDR3 DNA reads TGCGCCAGCATGCGGACAGGGAAACAAGAAGAGACCCAGTACTTC. This encodes CASMRTGKQEETQYF.

CDR3: CASSSGILYGYTF. In DNA form, the CDR3 reads TGTGCCAGCAGTTCAGGGATACTCTATGGCTACACCTTC. The chain links TRBV6-5 to TRBJ1-2; maybe TRBD1 (5 bases). V lost 4 bases, J lost 4 bases, and 10 bases lay in between. Germline V lookup: CDR1 MNHEY, CDR2 SVGAGI. The CDR3 is 13 residues long.

This sequence joins TRBV6-5 and TRBJ1-2, with a weak D call TRBD1 (6 bases). V was trimmed by 6 bases and J by 10 bases, leaving 18 bases between them. The CDR3 is 13 residues long. Germline V lookup: CDR1 MNHEY, CDR2 SVGAGI. CDR3 protein: CASRPRQVLDYTF. The CDR3 nucleotides are TGTGCCAGCAGGCCACGACAGGTTCTTGACTACACCTTC.

This chain links TRBV5-5 with TRBJ1-5; D is unresolved. The germline V and J ends were trimmed by 0 bases and 0 bases, with 7 bases remaining between them. CDR3 length: 15 residues. Germline CDR1 reads SGHKS; CDR2 reads YYEKEE (reference sequence). The CDR3 reads CASSLVPDSNQPQHF. CDR3 sequence (DNA): TGTGCCAGCAGCTTGGTGCCAGATAGCAATCAGCCCCAGCATTTT.

The chain combines TRBV6-5 with TRBJ2-5, with D possibly TRBD1 on 6 matching bases. Trimming left V 6 bases short and J 2 bases short, with 10 bases between. Germline CDR1 and CDR2: MNHEY and SVGAGI. This CDR3 contains 13 residues. This chain's CDR3 is CASRRQAQETQYF. CDR3 DNA sequence: TGTGCCAGCAGGCGACAGGCGCAAGAGACCCAGTACTTC.

This rearrangement joins TRBV28 to TRBJ2-7; TRBD1 agrees at 8 bases. The ends lost 8 bases at V and 1 base at J; junction bases unmatched: 10. Germline V gene data show CDR1 as MDHEN and CDR2 as SYDVKM. This CDR3 region has 15 residues. CDR3 amino acids: CASRLGTGGSYEQYF. For the CDR3, the DNA is TGTGCCAGCCGCCTGGGTACAGGGGGGTCCTACGAGCAGTACTTC.

V gene TRBV28 combines with J gene TRBJ2-7, with D possibly TRBD2 on 5 matching bases. Trimming took off 6 bases at V and 1 base at J, with 10 bases between the two ends. The length of the CDR3 is 13 residues. CDR1 MDHEN and CDR2 SYDVKM come from the germline V gene. The CDR3 is CASRPGVSYEQYF. The CDR3 nucleotides read TGTGCCAGCAGGCCCGGGGTTTCCTACGAGCAGTACTTC.

The V call is TRBV10-1, the J call TRBJ2-3; 11 positions match TRBD2. CDR3 size: 18 residues. Germline V gives CDR1 WNHNN, CDR2 SYGVQD (reference sequence). With 7 bases clipped from V and 0 bases from J, the junction kept 12 bases outside the gene matches. The CDR3 DNA follows: TGCGCCAGCACAGCAGGGACTAGCGGAGCCGCTAGCACAGATACGCAGTATTTT. Translating it yields CASTAGTSGAASTDTQYF.